These 32 T cell receptor beta chains were all obtained from the same sample, sequenced in a study of cytomegalovirus exposure and HLA in healthy donors (dated by TCRdb to 2016 to 2017). Receptors were amplified or captured by the immunoSEQ multiplex PCR assay. As stored in TCRdb, this immuneACCESS dataset retains in-frame rearrangements with V and J assigned. A fraction of the clones does not appear; measured against another copy, unresolved V genes explain less than half of the discrepancy, and the remainder lacks a known reason. In all, the sample holds 150,000 to 200,000 clones, and roughly 86% of those were seen once. The ten largest clones represent more than 1.1% of the sample. Sample: PBMCs. The receptors originated from a woman younger than 30 in good health and CMV-seronegative.

The chain carries TRBV9 and TRBJ2-7, with TRBD1 matching 9 bases. This CDR3 is built from 15 residues. V lost 0 bases to trimming and J lost 3 bases; unmatched junction nucleotides: 4. Germline V CDR1 and CDR2: SGDLS, YYNGEE. The CDR3 nucleotides read TGTGCCAGCAGCGTAGGTACAGGGGGCTTCTACGAGCAGTACTTC. Its protein is CASSVGTGGFYEQYF.

The chain carries TRBV7-3 and TRBJ2-2; D gene unclear. The CDR3 runs 11 residues. Trimming removed 5 bases from V and 4 bases from J, with 2 bases in between. The V gene's germline CDR1 is SGHTA and CDR2 FQGTGA. CDR3 nucleotide sequence: TGTGCCAGCAGCCTCACCGGGGAGCTGTTTTTT. This codes for CASSLTGELFF.

V is TRBV5-1 and J is TRBJ1-5; 7 bases are a match to TRBD1. The CDR3 consists of 15 residues. J lost 6 bases, V lost 0 bases, and 6 bases had no gene match. Germline CDR1 reads SGHRS; CDR2 reads YFSETQ. The CDR3 here is CASSLDRGEGQPQHF. The DNA of the CDR3 is TGCGCCAGCAGCTTGGACAGGGGTGAGGGTCAGCCCCAGCATTTT.

J is TRBJ2-7 and V is TRBV18; a weak D match, TRBD2 (6 bases). There are 14 residues in the CDR3. With 3 bases removed from V and 3 bases from J, the gap between germline ends came to 12 bases. Germline-derived CDR1 and CDR2 are KGHSH and LQKENI. The CDR3 loop reads CASSPGGQVYEQYF. The CDR3 nucleotides are TGTGCCAGCTCACCGGGAGGCCAGGTCTACGAGCAGTACTTC. The variable domain in full, with the rest retrieved from reference TRBV18 and TRBJ2-7, is NAGVMQNPRHLVRRRGQEARLRCSPMKGHSHVYWYRQLPEEGLKFMVYLQKENIIDESGMPKERFSAEFPKEGPSILRIQQVVRGDSAAYFCASSPGGQVYEQYFGPGTRLTVT.

This chain connects TRBV7-8 to TRBJ2-3; 9 bases are a match to TRBD1. From germline, CDR1 is SGHVS and CDR2 FQNEAQ. Trimming removed 2 bases from V and 5 bases from J; junction bases left unmatched: 8. The CDR3 contains 16 residues. CDR3 amino acids: CASSLSTGGRRDTQYF. The CDR3 nucleotides are TGTGCCAGCAGCTTATCGACAGGGGGGAGGCGAGATACGCAGTATTTT.

The V gene is TRBV6-1, the J gene TRBJ2-5; the D is unclear. The CDR3 has 10 amino acids. Trimming stripped 8 bases from V and 6 bases from J, with 7 bases between. Germline CDR1 MNHNS, CDR2 SASEGT. DNA of the CDR3: TGTGCCAGCTACGGTCAGACCCAGTACTTC. As protein: CASYGQTQYF.

The chain employs TRBV5-6 and TRBJ1-6, with 7 bases identical to TRBD1. Germline V gives CDR1 SGHDT, CDR2 YYEEEE. Trimming cost V 3 bases and J 5 bases; bases outside gene matches: 2. The CDR3 loop spans 14 amino acids. The CDR3 is CASSSTGNNSPLHF. The CDR3 DNA reads as TGTGCCAGCAGCTCGACAGGGAATAATTCACCCCTCCACTTT.

CDR3 region: CSAGTGQETQYF. In nucleotides, the CDR3 is TGCAGCGCCGGGACAGGTCAAGAGACCCAGTACTTC. This chain links TRBV29-1 with TRBJ2-5, with 8 bases fitting TRBD1. Per germline, CDR1 SQVTM and CDR2 ANQGSEA. V gave up 7 bases and J gave up 2 bases; unmatched junction bases: 3. The CDR3 contains 12 residues.

The chain couples TRBV27 to TRBJ2-7, with D unclear. Looked up from germline, CDR1 is MNHEY and CDR2 is SMNVEV (reference sequence). The CDR3 covers 13 residues. V was shortened by 2 bases and J by 2 bases, with 7 bases between the two germline ends. The CDR3 is CASSLRVAYEQYF. The CDR3 coding sequence is TGTGCCAGCAGTTTAAGAGTTGCCTACGAGCAGTACTTC.

The chain is built from TRBV7-3 and TRBJ2-1; 12 positions agree with TRBD2. CDR3 length equals 17 residues. CDR1 is SGHTA, CDR2 FQGTGA, per germline. After removal of 1 base from V and 4 bases from J, the junction contained 5 bases not matched to a gene. CDR3 bases: TGTGCCAGCAGCTTAAGGGCCGGGACTAGCGGGTACAATGAGCAGTTCTTC. Translation gives CASSLRAGTSGYNEQFF.

The V and J genes are TRBV5-1 and TRBJ1-1; D not resolved. CDR3 length: 15 residues. The V end was cut by 0 bases, the J end by 1 base, with 10 bases between. The V gene's germline CDR1 is SGHRS and CDR2 YFSETQ. CDR3 region: CASSLDPNGNTEAFF. DNA for the CDR3: TGCGCCAGCAGCTTGGACCCTAATGGGAACACTGAAGCTTTCTTT.

The V and J genes are TRBV2 and TRBJ2-7; D might be TRBD2 (5 bases). Germline V gene sequence: CDR1 SNHLY, CDR2 FYNNEI. This CDR3 comprises 15 residues. With 6 bases removed from V and 1 base from J, the gap between germline ends came to 16 bases. The CDR3 nucleotides read TGTGCCAGCAGAGTCGGCGGGCGTTCATCCTACGAGCAGTACTTC. This encodes CASRVGGRSSYEQYF.

The chain recombines TRBV27 with TRBJ1-4; D is perhaps TRBD1 (5 bases). CDR3 length: 13 amino acids. Germline CDR1 is MNHEY and CDR2 is SMNVEV (reference sequence). Trimming cost V 6 bases and J 8 bases, with 13 bases left between them. The CDR3 loop is CASREGRGEKLFF. The CDR3 bases are TGTGCCAGCAGGGAGGGGAGAGGGGAAAAACTGTTTTTT. Looking up the rest from reference TRBV27 and TRBJ1-4 gives the full variable domain: EAQVTQNPRYLITVTGKKLTVTCSQNMNHEYMSWYRQDPGLGLRQIYYSMNVEVTDKGDVPEGYKVSRKEKRNFPLILESPSPNQTSLYFCASREGRGEKLFFGSGTQLSVL.

The CDR3 nucleotides read TGTGCCAGCAGGTCTCTGCTGGGCACCCCCATGAACACTGAAGCTTTCTTT. It is translated as CASRSLLGTPMNTEAFF. The rearrangement links TRBV7-2 to TRBJ1-1; D gene uncertain. The CDR3 loop spans 17 amino acids. Germline V gives CDR1 SGHTA, CDR2 FQGNSA. V was trimmed by 6 bases and J by 0 bases, leaving 20 bases between them. Supplemented by reference TRBV7-2 and TRBJ1-1, the full variable domain reads GAGVSQSPSNKVTEKGKDVELRCDPISGHTALYWYRQSLGQGLEFLIYFQGNSAPDKSGLPSDRFSAERTGGSVSTLTIQRTQQEDSAVYLCASRSLLGTPMNTEAFFGQGTRLTVV.

This chain links TRBV5-1 with TRBJ2-3; 9 nucleotides line up with TRBD2. The germline gives CDR1 SGHRS, CDR2 YFSETQ. This CDR3 has 18 amino acids. Trimming removed 4 bases from V and 0 bases from J; junction bases left unmatched: 12. Written as DNA, the CDR3 is TGCGCCAGCAGCCAGGGTAGCGGGAGCCGTTCGAGCACAGATACGCAGTATTTT. The encoded protein is CASSQGSGSRSSTDTQYF.

The chain couples TRBV11-2 to TRBJ2-5; 11 nucleotides agree with TRBD2. Germline CDR1 reads SGHAT; CDR2 reads FQNNGV. The J segment lost 5 bases and the V segment lost 0 bases, leaving 8 bases of the junction unmatched. The CDR3 sequence is 17 residues long. The CDR3 loop is CASSLDTVAGGEETQYF. CDR3 sequence (DNA): TGTGCCAGCAGCTTAGATACAGTAGCGGGAGGGGAGGAGACCCAGTACTTC.

The chain carries TRBV11-2 and TRBJ2-3; D perhaps matches TRBD1 (6 bases). Per germline, CDR1 SGHAT and CDR2 FQNNGV. Deletions cut 5 bases from V and 6 bases from J, with 9 bases between. The length of the CDR3 is 12 residues. CDR3 residues: CASSPQGDTQYF. In nucleotides, the CDR3 is TGTGCCAGCAGCCCGCAGGGGGATACGCAGTATTTT.

V is TRBV28 and J is TRBJ2-5; D is undetermined. Germline CDR1 MDHEN, CDR2 SYDVKM. V dropped 5 bases and J dropped 0 bases, with 10 bases sitting between them. This CDR3 has 14 amino acids. The CDR3 is CASSPIIYQETQYF. CDR3 in DNA: TGTGCCAGCAGTCCAATCATTTACCAAGAGACCCAGTACTTC.

V gene TRBV2 combines with J gene TRBJ2-7; 7 bases match TRBD1. V trimming: 6 bases; J trimming: 2 bases; junction bases outside the gene matches: 7. The CDR3 covers 14 residues. CDR1 is SNHLY and CDR2 is FYNNEI in the germline V gene. DNA of the CDR3: TGTGCCAGCAGGGGGACAGCCCCAGCCTACGAGCAGTACTTC. This gives the protein CASRGTAPAYEQYF.

This chain connects TRBV5-1 to TRBJ1-1; 10 bases map to TRBD1. J lost 4 bases, V lost 4 bases, and 7 bases had no gene match. The germline CDR1 and CDR2 sequences are SGHRS and YFSETQ. The CDR3 runs 15 residues. In nucleotides, the CDR3 is TGCGCCAGCAGCGTAAGACAGGGGGCAGGCACTGAAGCTTTCTTT. As protein: CASSVRQGAGTEAFF.

The chain uses TRBV5-4 and TRBJ2-5, with 7 nucleotides matching TRBD2. This CDR3 is 15 amino acids long. V lost 0 bases to trimming and J lost 5 bases; unmatched junction nucleotides: 7. Germline V gene data show CDR1 as SGHNT and CDR2 as YYREEE (reference sequence). The CDR3 bases are TGTGCCAGCAGCTTGGCTCAGCGGGGTCTGGAGACCCAGTACTTC. Amino acids: CASSLAQRGLETQYF. The variable domain in full, with the rest retrieved from reference TRBV5-4 and TRBJ2-5, is ETGVTQSPTHLIKTRGQQVTLRCSSQSGHNTVSWYQQALGQGPQFIFQYYREEENGRGNFPPRFSGLQFPNYSSELNVNALELDDSALYLCASSLAQRGLETQYFGPGTRLLVL.

The genes are TRBV7-7 and TRBJ2-7; 7 bases map to TRBD1. The V segment lost 2 bases and the J segment 5 bases; nucleotides outside the gene matches: 3. CDR1 SSHAT and CDR2 FNYEAQ come from the germline V gene (reference sequence). This CDR3 has 13 residues. The CDR3 nucleotides read TGTGCCAGCAGCTTAACAGGGGTCCACGAGCAGTACTTC. It yields the protein CASSLTGVHEQYF.

This rearrangement joins TRBV6-5 to TRBJ2-3; 8 bases agree with TRBD2. Germline loops: CDR1 MNHEY, CDR2 SVGAGI. Trimming cost V 6 bases and J 2 bases; bases outside gene matches: 7. The CDR3 contains 15 residues. CDR3 residues: CASRRRGDVTDTQYF. The CDR3 coding sequence is TGTGCCAGCAGACGGCGGGGGGACGTCACAGATACGCAGTATTTT.

The chain joins TRBV30 to TRBJ1-1; maybe TRBD1 (6 bases). Trimming removed 7 bases from V and 1 base from J, with 10 bases in between. The germline V gene encodes CDR1 GTSNPN and CDR2 SVGIG (reference sequence). The CDR3 runs to 12 residues. This chain's CDR3 is CASRGSNTEAFF. The CDR3 nucleotides read TGTGCCTCAAGGGGGTCGAACACTGAAGCTTTCTTT. Together with reference TRBV30 and TRBJ1-1, the CDR3 gives the full variable domain: SQTIHQWPATLVQPVGSPLSLECTVEGTSNPNLYWYRQAAGRGLQLLFYSVGIGQISSEVPQNLSASRPQDRQFILSSKKLLLSDSGFYLCASRGSNTEAFFGQGTRLTVV.

This chain links TRBV6-6 with TRBJ2-7; the match to TRBD1 covers 7 bases. The trim removed 6 bases at V and 0 bases at J, leaving 8 bases unmatched. The CDR3 totals 15 residues. From germline, CDR1 is MNHNY and CDR2 SVGAGI (reference sequence). CDR3 DNA: TGTGCCAGCAGCAGAACCGGGACAGCCTCCTACGAGCAGTACTTC. It is translated as CASSRTGTASYEQYF.

This sequence joins TRBV4-1 and TRBJ1-2; D possibly corresponds to TRBD1 (6 bases). Germline CDR1 and CDR2: MGHRA and YSYEKL. The CDR3 sequence is 19 residues long. Trimming removed 1 base at V and 12 bases at J, with 33 bases between. The CDR3 spells CASSQATYRDQNYWRPDTF. In DNA, the CDR3 is TGCGCCAGCAGCCAAGCCACCTACAGGGACCAAAATTACTGGCGACCCGACACCTTC.

This clone was seen once. The chain links TRBV30 to TRBJ1-2, with TRBD1 matching over 7 bases. The CDR3 totals 12 residues. V shed 5 bases, J shed 6 bases, and the junction held 6 bases outside the gene matches. CDR1 GTSNPN and CDR2 SVGIG come from the germline V gene (reference sequence). The CDR3 DNA reads TGTGCCTGGGGAGGGGGCTTTGATGGCTACACCTTC. As protein: CAWGGGFDGYTF.

The rearrangement links TRBV2 to TRBJ1-3; 7 bases align to TRBD1. Germline V gene data show CDR1 as SNHLY and CDR2 as FYNNEI. The CDR3 runs to 15 residues. Trimming at V came to 6 bases and at J to 0 bases, leaving 5 bases not matched to a gene. The CDR3 DNA follows: TGTGCCAGCAGCCAGGACAGGAGCTCTGGAAACACCATATATTTT. This gives the protein CASSQDRSSGNTIYF.

This rearrangement joins TRBV27 to TRBJ1-2; D not certain. CDR3 length: 13 amino acids. Germline CDR1 and CDR2: MNHEY and SMNVEV (reference sequence). Trimming took off 2 bases at V and 4 bases at J, with 8 bases between the two ends. The CDR3 DNA is TGTGCCAGCAGTTTAGCGCGGGCCTATGGCTACACCTTC. Translated: CASSLARAYGYTF.

The V gene is TRBV10-1, the J gene TRBJ1-3, with D possibly being TRBD1 (5 bases). The length of the CDR3 is 14 residues. CDR1 is WNHNN and CDR2 is SYGVQD in the germline V gene (reference sequence). Trimming removed 8 bases from V and 0 bases from J, with 11 bases in between. CDR3 coding DNA: TGCGCCAGCCGCGACAGCAACTCTGGAAACACCATATATTTT. This encodes CASRDSNSGNTIYF.

In its sample, this clone was seen once. The chain joins TRBV9 to TRBJ1-2; tentatively, D is TRBD1 (5 bases). Germline-derived CDR1 and CDR2 are SGDLS and YYNGEE. The length of the CDR3 is 14 residues. The ends were cut back, 0 bases at V and 5 bases at J, with 11 bases in the middle. In nucleotides, the CDR3 is TGTGCCAGCAGCGTAGAAGGGTCAGGGTATGGCTACACCTTC. Translated: CASSVEGSGYGYTF.

V and J are TRBV4-1 and TRBJ2-7, with no clear D. Trimming left V 2 bases short and J 5 bases short, with 13 bases between. The germline V gene encodes CDR1 MGHRA and CDR2 YSYEKL. The CDR3 contains 14 residues. The CDR3 nucleotides are TGCGCCAGCAGCCAACCCTTGCTAGGCGACGAGCAGTACTTC. Its translation is CASSQPLLGDEQYF.